This T cell receptor beta chain is drawn from a study of blood T cells in healthy people across ages. A sample-barcoded 5' primer and a J-beta primer mix were used in a second PCR of roughly 7 to 11 cycles. Unique molecular identifiers of 12 random nucleotides labeled each cDNA. TCRdb recomputed calls from the 5' RACE reads with MiXCR, one row per CDR3 protein. This sample has some 700,000 distinct CDR3 sequences, with 40% to 45% found just once. The germline gives CDR1 DFQATT, CDR2 SNEGSKA (reference sequence). Trimming cost V 8 bases and J 6 bases; bases outside gene matches: 15. This CDR3 region has 15 residues. PBMCs numbering at least 6 million were isolated per sample. With each sample, at least 5 micrograms of total RNA were extracted.

The sequence derives from a woman aged 55-70 years in good health. The sample comprised blood. This chain joins TRBV20-1 and TRBJ1-4; 7 bases align to TRBD1. CDR3 loop: CSSKRQGLSDEKLFF. CDR3 DNA sequence: TGCAGTTCCAAAAGACAGGGATTAAGTGATGAAAAACTGTTTTTT.